The 10 T cell receptor beta chains in this list originate from one sample, sequenced in a study of blood T cell repertoires in COVID-19. Produced via immunoSEQ multiplex PCR; TCRdb's table is partial and in-frame only. The table records about 310,000 clones, 90% of them present only once. The source material was peripheral blood. All receptors come from a woman aged 25 to 39 with COVID-19, enrolled during active disease.

As concerns this clone: This same CDR3 is encoded by further DNA sequences in the sample. The chain recombines TRBV5-1 with TRBJ1-2, with 8 nucleotides matching TRBD1. The junction had 3 bases not matched to a gene; V was cut back by 4 bases and J by 1 base. The CDR3 is made up of 14 amino acids. Germline V gives CDR1 SGHRS, CDR2 YFSETQ. The CDR3 region is CASSPGGLNYGYTF. CDR3 coding DNA: TGCGCCAGCAGCCCAGGGGGCCTTAACTATGGCTACACCTTC.

The chain links TRBV7-9 to TRBJ1-3; D uncertain. V gave up 6 bases and J gave up 4 bases, with 7 bases separating them. The CDR3 loop spans 12 amino acids. The germline V gene has CDR1 SEHNR and CDR2 FQNEAQ (reference sequence). The CDR3 DNA reads as TGTGCCAGCAGGTTACAGGGAAACACCATATATTTT. It is translated as CASRLQGNTIYF.

Worth noting for this clone: Other nucleotide sequences from this sample produce the same CDR3. V and J are TRBV6-5 and TRBJ2-7, with a possible D match to TRBD1 (7 bases). Trimming pared 6 bases from V and 3 bases from J, leaving 12 bases between. The germline V gene encodes CDR1 MNHEY and CDR2 SVGAGI. The CDR3 consists of 13 residues. CDR3 DNA sequence: TGTGCCAGCAGAAACAGGGGAGGCTACGAGCAGTACTTC. Its translation is CASRNRGGYEQYF.

V gene TRBV21-1 combines with J gene TRBJ2-7; no DNA check was done on the table's D call, TRBD2. TRBV21-1 is flagged as a pseudogene. The CDR3 has 14 amino acids. CDR3 nucleotide sequence: TGTGCCAGCAGCGAACTAGCGGGGGCCTACGAGCAGTACTTC. Amino acids: CASSELAGAYEQYF.

The chain is built from TRBV4-2 and TRBJ1-5; D is possibly TRBD1 (5 bases). V lost 0 bases to trimming and J lost 7 bases, with 16 bases between them. The CDR3 is 16 residues long. Per the germline V gene, CDR1 is LGHNA and CDR2 is YNFKEQ. The CDR3, as DNA: TGTGCCAGCAGCCAAGATCGTGAGGGGAGGCGGCAGCCCCAGCATTTT. Translating gives CASSQDREGRRQPQHF.

This chain joins TRBV28 and TRBJ1-5; D is possibly TRBD1 (5 bases). Germline assignment: CDR1 MDHEN and CDR2 SYDVKM. This CDR3 contains 15 residues. Trimming left V 4 bases short and J 9 bases short, with 19 bases between. As DNA, the CDR3 is TGTGCCAGCAGTTCCTCAGGGCCCGCCTATCGGCCCCAGCATTTT. The encoded protein is CASSSSGPAYRPQHF.

V gene TRBV24-1 combines with J gene TRBJ2-3, with a possible D match to TRBD1 (6 bases). Looked up from germline, CDR1 is KGHDR and CDR2 is SFDVKD. The ends were cut back, 7 bases at V and 2 bases at J, with 15 bases in the middle. This CDR3 has 15 amino acids. The CDR3 DNA is TGTGCCACCAGCCCGGGACAATATTCCACAGATACGCAGTATTTT. Encoded protein: CATSPGQYSTDTQYF.

The chain has TRBV7-2 and TRBJ1-6, with D perhaps TRBD1 (6 bases). V shed 1 base and J shed 8 bases, with 9 bases lying between them. The CDR3 consists of 14 residues. Germline V lookup: CDR1 SGHTA, CDR2 FQGNSA. The CDR3 loop is CASSLDRVHSPLHF. The CDR3 nucleotides read TGTGCCAGCAGCTTAGACAGGGTACATTCACCCCTCCACTTT.

The gene calls are TRBV18 and TRBJ1-2; D is unclear. V was trimmed by 2 bases and J by 5 bases, leaving 9 bases between them. The CDR3 is made up of 13 amino acids. Germline V CDR1 and CDR2: KGHSH, LQKENI. CDR3 nucleotides: TGTGCCAGCTCACCAGAAAGCACTTATGGCTACACCTTC. This encodes CASSPESTYGYTF.

This clone came up a few times. The chain couples TRBV9 to TRBJ1-2; TRBD1 agrees at 9 bases. CDR1 and CDR2 (germline): SGDLS, YYNGEE. The trim removed 0 bases at V and 1 base at J, leaving 4 bases unmatched. The CDR3 is made up of 16 amino acids. The CDR3 DNA follows: TGTGCCAGCAGCGTAGGGGGACAGGGTGTTAACTATGGCTACACCTTC. Amino acids: CASSVGGQGVNYGYTF.